The next 17 T cell receptor beta chains were all read from a single sample in a study of blood T cell repertoires in COVID-19. Assay used: immunoSEQ multiplex PCR; TCRdb lists only in-frame clones, some missing. Of roughly 200,000 clones in the sample, 85% to 90% were seen once. Input material: peripheral blood. All receptors come from a man in his forties or fifties with active or convalescent COVID-19.

V and J are TRBV15 and TRBJ2-5; a possible D gene is TRBD2 (7 bases). Germline CDR1 LNHNV, CDR2 YYDKDF (reference sequence). The CDR3 loop spans 15 amino acids. Trimming pared 5 bases from V and 5 bases from J, leaving 18 bases between. The CDR3 region has the DNA TGTGCCACCAGCGAGGGTGGACTAGGGGGGGAGACCCAGTACTTC. This codes for CATSEGGLGGETQYF.

The chain joins TRBV11-3 to TRBJ2-1, with TRBD2 matching 8 bases. V lost 4 bases to trimming and J lost 6 bases; unmatched junction nucleotides: 11. Germline V lookup: CDR1 SGHNT, CDR2 YENEEA. The CDR3 runs 16 residues. The chain's CDR3 is CASSSILAGRGNEQFF. The CDR3 nucleotides read TGTGCCAGCAGCTCCATATTAGCGGGGAGGGGCAATGAGCAGTTCTTC.

The chain has TRBV5-8 and TRBJ2-5; 7 bases align to TRBD1. V was pared by 4 bases and J by 1 base, with 4 bases of the junction left unmatched. CDR1 and CDR2 from the germline V gene are SGHTS and YDEGEE. The CDR3 totals 14 residues. CDR3 DNA sequence: TGTGCCAGCAGCGGTGGGACAGCCCAAGAGACCCAGTACTTC. It encodes CASSGGTAQETQYF.

This sequence joins TRBV12-3 or TRBV12-4 and TRBJ2-7; D is possibly TRBD2 (5 bases). This CDR3 has 11 residues. V shed 4 bases and J shed 8 bases, with 9 bases lying between them. CDR3 residues: CASSYEGKQYF. DNA of the CDR3: TGTGCCAGCAGTTACGAGGGTAAGCAGTACTTC.

The chain recombines TRBV5-4 with TRBJ2-7; 9 bases fit TRBD1. Germline V gene lookup returns CDR1 SGHNT and CDR2 YYREEE (reference sequence). J lost 3 bases, V lost 4 bases, and 8 bases had no gene match. This CDR3 has 15 residues. As DNA, the CDR3 is TGTGCCAGCAGCCCTCCCGGGACAGGGCTCTACGAGCAGTACTTC. This encodes CASSPPGTGLYEQYF.

The chain is built from TRBV30 and TRBJ2-5; 8 positions agree with TRBD2. CDR1 and CDR2 from the germline V gene are GTSNPN and SVGIG (reference sequence). This CDR3 contains 14 residues. Unmatched junction bases numbered 10, after V lost 5 bases and J lost 5 bases. The CDR3 nucleotides read TGTGCCTGGGGTGGGACTAGGGGTTGGGAGACCCAGTACTTC. Protein product: CAWGGTRGWETQYF.

This clone has a single count. The chain employs TRBV6-2 or TRBV6-3 and TRBJ2-2; D gene uncertain. V shed 4 bases and J shed 1 base, with 16 bases lying between them. Germline V gives CDR1 MNHEY, CDR2 SVGEGT. The CDR3 has 17 amino acids. In nucleotides, the CDR3 is TGTGCCAGCAGTTCCCCCCCCCTCCCCGGGAACACCGGGGAGCTGTTTTTT. It is translated as CASSSPPLPGNTGELFF.

The V gene is TRBV11-2, the J gene TRBJ2-1; tentatively, D is TRBD2 (7 bases). Trimming cost V 8 bases and J 7 bases, with 12 bases left between them. Germline V gene sequence: CDR1 SGHAT, CDR2 FQNNGV. CDR3 length equals 12 residues. In DNA form, the CDR3 reads TGTGCCAGCGGGGGGGCCTTGAATGAGCAGTTCTTC. The encoded protein is CASGGALNEQFF. Variable domain in full (rest from reference TRBV11-2 and TRBJ2-1): EAGVAQSPRYKIIEKRQSVAFWCNPISGHATLYWYQQILGQGPKLLIQFQNNGVVDDSQLPKDRFSAERLKGVDSTLKIQPAKLEDSAVYLCASGGALNEQFFGPGTRLTVL.

The chain is built from TRBV27 and TRBJ1-6; the D gene is possibly TRBD1 (6 bases). Germline CDR1 and CDR2: MNHEY and SMNVEV (reference sequence). This CDR3 contains 14 residues. Trimming removed 6 bases from V and 7 bases from J, with 13 bases in between. CDR3 region: CASSPGDTNSPLHF. CDR3 nucleotides: TGTGCCAGCAGCCCAGGGGACACGAATTCACCCCTCCACTTT.

CDR3 in amino acids: CASSFGREADNYGYTF. DNA for the CDR3: TGTGCCAGCAGCTTCGGCCGGGAGGCGGATAACTATGGCTACACCTTC. V is TRBV6-6 and J is TRBJ1-2; D is ambiguous. V lost 6 bases to trimming and J lost 1 base, with 18 bases between them. This CDR3 contains 16 residues. Germline V gene data show CDR1 as MNHNY and CDR2 as SVGAGI (reference sequence).

The chain joins TRBV25-1 to TRBJ2-1; no clear D. Germline CDR1 is MGHDK and CDR2 is SYGVNS. The CDR3 contains 14 residues. With 1 base removed from V and 3 bases from J, the gap between germline ends came to 7 bases. The CDR3 DNA sequence: TGTGCCAGCAGTGAATTGAACAGCTACAATGAGCAGTTCTTC. This sequence encodes CASSELNSYNEQFF.

V is TRBV6-1 and J is TRBJ1-1; possible D gene TRBD1, 5 bases. Germline CDR1 is MNHNS and CDR2 is SASEGT. Deletions cut 1 base from V and 10 bases from J, with 19 bases between. The length of the CDR3 is 15 residues. CDR3 in amino acids: CASSEGPGSSMGAFF. The CDR3 nucleotides read TGTGCCAGCAGTGAAGGACCAGGGTCCTCCATGGGAGCTTTCTTT.

J is TRBJ1-1 and V is TRBV5-1; D may be TRBD1 (6 bases). CDR3 length: 15 amino acids. V was trimmed by 4 bases and J by 0 bases, leaving 13 bases between them. The germline V gene encodes CDR1 SGHRS and CDR2 YFSETQ. DNA for the CDR3: TGCGCCAGCAGCCCCGAACGGGACATGAACACTGAAGCTTTCTTT. Amino acids: CASSPERDMNTEAFF.

This clone was observed a few times. V usage is TRBV14 and J usage is TRBJ2-3; tentative D call: TRBD1 (5 bases). This CDR3 region has 14 residues. Looked up from germline, CDR1 is SGHDN and CDR2 is FVKESK. Trimming took 3 bases from V and 6 from J, leaving 13 bases between them. The CDR3 loop reads CASSQLQVIDTQYF. The CDR3 DNA follows: TGTGCCAGCAGCCAGCTACAGGTCATCGATACGCAGTATTTT.

The chain is built from TRBV25-1 and TRBJ2-5, with TRBD1 identical over 7 bases. V was pared by 4 bases and J by 4 bases, with 9 bases of the junction left unmatched. This CDR3 contains 15 residues. CDR1 and CDR2 (germline): MGHDK, SYGVNS. The CDR3 DNA is TGTGCCAGCAGTGTCGGGGACAGCCTTTCAGAGACCCAGTACTTC. Protein sequence: CASSVGDSLSETQYF.

This chain uses TRBV7-9 with TRBJ1-2, with D perhaps matching TRBD1 (5 bases). The CDR3 spans 14 residues. Germline-derived CDR1 and CDR2 are SEHNR and FQNEAQ (reference sequence). Trimming pared 2 bases from V and 8 bases from J, leaving 15 bases between. CDR3 coding DNA: TGTGCCAGCAGCTTAAATTCCAGGGAATCCGGCTACACCTTC. Translated: CASSLNSRESGYTF.

V usage is TRBV2 and J usage is TRBJ2-1; no definite D call. Germline loops: CDR1 SNHLY, CDR2 FYNNEI. This CDR3 contains 13 residues. Trimming left V 5 bases short and J 3 bases short, with 8 bases between. The CDR3 reads CASSSQLYNEQFF. In nucleotides, the CDR3 is TGTGCCAGCAGTTCCCAACTCTACAATGAGCAGTTCTTC.